The entry below gives a single T cell receptor (beta chain) sequence along with its context. The CDR3 is 13 residues long. The ends were cut back, 5 bases at V and 5 bases at J, with 9 bases in the middle. Germline V CDR1 and CDR2: MNHNY, SVGAGI (reference sequence). One entry per CDR3 protein, called by TCRdb with MiXCR from the reads. The sample lists fewer than 400,000 distinct CDR3 sequences; around a sixth were seen once. This entry is derived from a study of T cell repertoires in cytomegalovirus infection. Whole-study context: CMV infection plus the matching HLA type was flagged by public TCR beta signatures.

The chain employs TRBV6-6 and TRBJ2-2, with D unclear. The TCR sequence derives from a human donor in good health (CMV status not recorded). Some clones in this sample may be carry-over from other donors' samples. Sequenced sample: PBMCs. CDR3 sequence: CASSDRSTGELFF. In DNA form, the CDR3 reads TGTGCCAGCAGTGATCGTAGTACCGGGGAGCTGTTTTTT.